This T cell receptor (beta chain) emerged from a study of Graves' ophthalmopathy and Graves' hyperthyroidism listed by TCRdb under 2018. In terms of the full investigation: A patient counted as having stable hyperthyroidism if there was no progression to ophthalmopathy within 18 months of follow-up. The study used TCR beta repertoire signatures to distinguish Graves' ophthalmopathy from Graves' hyperthyroidism and to predict progression to ophthalmopathy. In total, 120 to 150 blood samples were TCR-sequenced: 40 to 45 ophthalmopathy, roughly 77 hyperthyroidism and approximately 17 hyperthyroidism-to-ophthalmopathy patients. A discovery set of 95 to 100 patients (around 44 ophthalmopathy, 60 or so stable hyperthyroidism) was enrolled to explore V-J signatures distinguishing ophthalmopathy from hyperthyroidism. The independent validation cohort included roughly 19 hyperthyroidism patients plus 17 patients who later progressed from hyperthyroidism to ophthalmopathy. In roughly six hyperthyroidism patients, the T-cell repertoire of thyroid tissue was compared with the T-cell repertoire of blood. After sampling, hyperthyroidism patients received methimazole starting at 30 mg daily, and ophthalmopathy patients received high-dose intravenous methylprednisolone. Summary of the overall study and its limitations: In validation, the model predicted ophthalmopathy progression with nearly 71% sensitivity and approximately 75% specificity; some 13 predicted patients were CT-confirmed with GO in a median of approximately six months. Most of the expanded thyroid clonotypes with a frequency above 0.001 were also detected in blood, and it was suggested that the thyroid immune response may be reflected by blood repertoires. In cross-validation, the 13-signature model distinguished ophthalmopathy from stable hyperthyroidism with nearly 90% sensitivity and roughly 81% specificity, and in the test set the corresponding values were roughly 80% and 76%. Sample size was not statistically predetermined, and group allocation was not concealed from the investigators.

Hyperthyroidism patients were newly diagnosed, with disease duration under 2 months, and aged 18 to 65 years. Patients with other autoimmune diseases, uncontrolled infections, pregnancy or lactation were excluded from the study. Diagnosis was based on clinical symptoms, serum thyroxine, TRAb, thyroid ultrasound and orbital computed tomography. Total RNA was extracted using Trizol reagent, and RNA quality was checked on an Agilent 2100 Bioanalyzer. For repertoire sequencing, the TCR beta CDR3 regions were amplified from RNA transcripts. A first-round RT-PCR used HTBI primers with the Qiagen OneStep RT-PCR kit, followed by a second-round multiplex PCR, size selection and purification. The libraries underwent paired-end sequencing with 100 bp reads on an Illumina HiSeq2000. From the authors' description of their analysis: SOAPnuke was used to process the reads, throwing out any read that had adapters, had uncalled bases, had a mean Phred below 15, or lacked an exact constant-primer or identifier match. High-quality paired reads were merged with COPE v1.2.5. Each unique nucleotide sequence was defined as a clonotype, and clonotypes were aligned to IMGT TRB V, D and J references with MiTCR v1.1. Only V-J combinations with frequency above 0.0001 were analysed, covering around 99% of repertoires. For each V-J combination, a TCR clonal expansion and chaos score was defined as F50 clonal expansion divided by the chaos observed in the TCRdist matrix. Welch's t-statistics and random forest were used to narrow the features down to more than 10 V-J combinations, which were then fed into a naive Bayes classifier. The similarity between thyroid and blood repertoires was quantified using the Morisita-Horn index. TCRdb itself trimmed the public reads at Q25 with fastp, ran MiXCR and retained productive beta chains. CDR3 protein duplicates are merged, each entry listing the most common genes and DNA. The V and J calls follow TCRdb's processing rather than the paper's. This sample gives 900,000 to 1,200,000 distinct CDR3 sequences in total; about 38% of them show up just once. Approximately 10% of the sample comes from the top ten.

This clonotype was found a few times. There is no known antigen for this receptor. No much larger clonotype is one base removed from it; base qualities were not supplied. The receptor was derived from an adult man with Graves' hyperthyroidism. Sequenced: peripheral blood or thyroid tissue (not recorded which).

The DNA sequence reads TGTGCCAGCAAAGTCTCGGCGGGAGTAATAGAGTCCGACGAGCAGTACTTC. This codes for CASKVSAGVIESDEQYF. The chain is made from TRBV6-5 and TRBJ2-7, and 7 bases in between align with TRBD2. The CDR3 goes from the cysteine to the phenylalanine over 17 residues. The kept DNA is CDR3 alone, 51 bases in frame from the first base. The V end gives up 7 bases and the J end 5 bases, leaving 20 bases in the junction not matched to a gene. Via the germline V gene, CDR1 is MNHEY and CDR2 SVGAGI.